This TCR beta chain stems from a study of T cell repertoires in cytomegalovirus infection. Study at large: HLA-C-restricted CMV epitopes, recently identified, and well-studied HLA-B-restricted ones were used by the study. Indicated by public TCR beta signatures were CMV infection and matching HLA type.

The CDR3 is 12 residues long. With 0 bases removed from V and 8 bases from J, the gap between germline ends came to 7 bases. Germline-derived CDR1 and CDR2 are SEHNR and FQNEAQ (reference sequence). Overall study findings and caveats: CMV-specific TCR beta clonotypes restricted by HLA-C were the ones dominating the ex vivo response. Carriers of CMV plus the relevant HLA were identified by cumulative public TCR beta family frequency.

TCRdb independently ran MiXCR on the reads; one entry per CDR3 protein. Seen here are about 51,000 distinct CDR3 sequences, roughly 20% observed once, and the top ten hold 26%. Of note for this clonotype: No antigen is known for it.

J is TRBJ1-2 and V is TRBV7-9; D gene unclear. Material: CD8+ T cells from cultured PBMCs, obtained from culture after CMV antigen stimulation. This TCR was sampled from a human donor in good health (CMV status not recorded). Some clones in this sample may be carry-over from other donors' samples. In DNA, the CDR3 is TGTGCCAGCAGCTTAGCCGGCCCCGGCTACACCTTC. It is translated as CASSLAGPGYTF. The full variable domain, its missing parts supplied by reference TRBV7-9 and TRBJ1-2, is DTGVSQNPRHKITKRGQNVTFRCDPISEHNRLYWYRQTLGQGPEFLTYFQNEAQLEKSRLLSDRFSAERPKGSFSTLEIQRTEQGDSAMYLCASSLAGPGYTFGSGTRLTVV.